What follows are 30 T cell receptor beta chains derived from one specimen sequenced in a study of T cell repertoires in cytomegalovirus infection. Each CDR3 protein is one row after TCRdb ran MiXCR on the reads. The sample has roughly 280,000 distinct CDR3 sequences; 8% to 9.5% are singletons. Sequences were obtained from PBMCs. The origin of the receptors is a human donor in good health (CMV status not recorded). Some clones in this sample may be carry-over from other donors' samples.

This rearrangement joins TRBV2 to TRBJ2-5; D remains unclear. Trimming removed 7 bases at V and 1 base at J, with 10 bases between. CDR1 and CDR2 (germline): SNHLY, FYNNEI. This CDR3 spans 13 amino acids. The CDR3 DNA reads TGTGCCAGCAATTTTGGAGCCCAAGAGACCCAGTACTTC. It yields the protein CASNFGAQETQYF.

This clonotype was seen repeatedly, ten times or more. The chain recombines TRBV19 with TRBJ1-6, with 9 bases identical to TRBD1. The junction had 14 bases not matched to a gene; V was cut back by 4 bases and J by 10 bases. The CDR3 totals 17 residues. Germline CDR1 LNHDA, CDR2 SQIVND (reference sequence). The CDR3 region has the DNA TGTGCCAGTAGTACTAAGACACAGGGGGCGATAGGGTCACCCCTCCACTTT. Its translation: CASSTKTQGAIGSPLHF.

CDR3 sequence: CSATGGGGNIQYF. CDR3 in DNA: TGCAGTGCTACCGGGGGGGGGGGAAACATTCAGTACTTC. The chain is built from TRBV20-1 and TRBJ2-4, with 8 bases identical to TRBD2. Germline-derived CDR1 and CDR2 are DFQATT and SNEGSKA (reference sequence). CDR3 length: 13 amino acids. V lost 4 bases and J lost 6; bases outside the gene matches: 5.

This clonotype was counted many times. The rearrangement links TRBV28 to TRBJ2-7, with D perhaps matching TRBD1 (5 bases). V lost 5 bases and J 4 bases, leaving 12 bases between the germline ends. The CDR3 loop spans 13 amino acids. The V gene's germline CDR1 is MDHEN and CDR2 SYDVKM. CDR3 sequence (DNA): TGTGCCAGCAGTCTTATAAGACAGTACGAGCAGTACTTC. This gives the protein CASSLIRQYEQYF. Combining the CDR3 with reference TRBV28 and TRBJ2-7 gives the whole variable domain DVKVTQSSRYLVKRTGEKVFLECVQDMDHENMFWYRQDPGLGLRLIYFSYDVKMKEKGDIPEGYSVSREKKERFSLILESASTNQTSMYLCASSLIRQYEQYFGPGTRLTVT.

This clonotype was seen a handful of times. The rearrangement uses TRBV20-1 and TRBJ1-5; no clear D. Germline CDR1 DFQATT, CDR2 SNEGSKA (reference sequence). CDR3 size: 19 residues. Trimming removed 6 bases at V and 5 bases at J, with 32 bases between. In nucleotides, the CDR3 is TGCAGTGCCCAGTCCTTCTTCAGCCCAGCGACCACCAAGGATCAGCCCCAGCATTTT. Its translation is CSAQSFFSPATTKDQPQHF.

This clonotype was seen repeatedly, ten times or more. This chain connects TRBV12-3 or TRBV12-4 to TRBJ1-1; D perhaps matches TRBD1 (6 bases). The CDR3 is 15 residues long. V gave up 6 bases and J gave up 5 bases, with 19 bases separating them. DNA for the CDR3: TGTGCCAGCAGAGAACTACAGGGAATAGGGACTGAAGCTTTCTTT. It yields the protein CASRELQGIGTEAFF.

At least ten counts were recorded for this clonotype. The genes are TRBV28 and TRBJ1-2; D is unclear. V was shortened by 2 bases and J by 7 bases, with 8 bases between the two germline ends. Germline V gene lookup returns CDR1 MDHEN and CDR2 SYDVKM. CDR3 length: 12 residues. The CDR3 DNA is TGTGCCAGCAGTTTAAAAGGTTTTGGCTACACCTTC. It specifies CASSLKGFGYTF.

This clonotype was observed at least ten times. This chain joins TRBV7-2 and TRBJ2-3; D could derive from TRBD1 or TRBD2 (6 bases each). Trimming took 2 bases from V and 1 from J, leaving 10 bases between them. The CDR3 has 15 residues. Germline V lookup: CDR1 SGHTA, CDR2 FQGNSA. CDR3 coding DNA: TGTGCCAGCAGCTTAACGGGGGCTCGCACAGATACGCAGTATTTT. Amino acids: CASSLTGARTDTQYF.

This clonotype appeared a few times. The chain joins TRBV6-5 to TRBJ1-1; 9 positions agree with TRBD1. Germline loops: CDR1 MNHEY, CDR2 SVGAGI. V shed 6 bases, J shed 4 bases, and the junction held 6 bases outside the gene matches. The CDR3 contains 14 residues. The CDR3 region has the DNA TGTGCCAGCAGAAGGACAGGGGAAGCCACTGAAGCTTTCTTT. Translation gives CASRRTGEATEAFF.

This clonotype was detected only a few times. The chain recombines TRBV5-1 with TRBJ1-6, with D possibly being TRBD1 (6 bases). From germline, CDR1 is SGHRS and CDR2 YFSETQ. This CDR3 comprises 15 residues. Deletions cut 0 bases from V and 7 bases from J, with 11 bases between. The CDR3 loop reads CASSLEGTRNSPLHF. Here the CDR3 DNA reads TGCGCCAGCAGCTTGGAGGGGACACGAAATTCACCCCTCCACTTT.

The J gene is TRBJ1-2, the V gene TRBV29-1, with TRBD1 identical over 7 bases. Germline CDR1 SQVTM, CDR2 ANQGSEA. V lost 3 bases, J lost 6 bases, and 7 bases stayed unmatched. This CDR3 region has 13 residues. The DNA of the CDR3 is TGCAGCGTTGATCTAGTACAGGGGAATGGCTACACCTTC. This gives the protein CSVDLVQGNGYTF.

The rearrangement links TRBV7-3 to TRBJ2-1, with 10 nucleotides matching TRBD1. Germline V gene lookup returns CDR1 SGHTA and CDR2 FQGTGA. V lost 1 base to trimming and J lost 0 bases; unmatched junction nucleotides: 3. This CDR3 has 17 amino acids. CDR3 DNA: TGTGCCAGCAGCTTAATGGACAGGGGGAGCTCCTACAATGAGCAGTTCTTC. It translates to CASSLMDRGSSYNEQFF.

There are many counts of this clonotype. The rearrangement joins TRBV7-2 to TRBJ2-7, with 10 bases matching TRBD1. The CDR3 totals 15 residues. V was clipped by 2 bases and J by 5 bases; unmatched bases: 6. The germline V gene has CDR1 SGHTA and CDR2 FQGNSA. CDR3 nucleotide sequence: TGTGCCAGCAGCTTAAGGGGACAGGGGTTCCACGAGCAGTACTTC. Translation: CASSLRGQGFHEQYF.

Ten or more counts support this clonotype. V is TRBV6-2 or TRBV6-3 and J is TRBJ1-2, with 9 bases matching TRBD1. With V trimmed by 7 bases and J by 2 bases, 11 bases remained unmatched. There are 16 residues in the CDR3. Per germline, CDR1 MNHEY and CDR2 SVGEGT. Here the CDR3 reads CASTFGQGTGNYGYTF. The CDR3, as DNA: TGTGCCAGCACCTTCGGACAGGGGACGGGCAACTATGGCTACACCTTC.

This clonotype was counted ten times or more. This rearrangement joins TRBV7-8 to TRBJ2-5; TRBD1 is a possible D gene (5 bases). V was shortened by 1 base and J by 2 bases, with 8 bases between the two germline ends. CDR3 length equals 14 residues. In germline, CDR1 is SGHVS, CDR2 FQNEAQ. The CDR3 nucleotides are TGTGCCAGCAGCTTAGGCAGGGATCAAGAGACCCAGTACTTC. It encodes CASSLGRDQETQYF.

The V gene is TRBV19, the J gene TRBJ1-1; D is undetermined. V gave up 4 bases and J gave up 0 bases, with 3 bases separating them. The germline CDR1 and CDR2 sequences are LNHDA and SQIVND (reference sequence). The CDR3 extends over 12 amino acids. Here the CDR3 reads CASSNMNTEAFF. CDR3 DNA: TGTGCCAGTAGTAACATGAACACTGAAGCTTTCTTT.

Ten or more counts support this clonotype. The chain has TRBV20-1 and TRBJ1-1; no definite D call. There are 14 residues in the CDR3. Germline V CDR1 and CDR2: DFQATT, SNEGSKA (reference sequence). V lost 0 bases to trimming and J lost 1 base, with 9 bases between them. The CDR3 sequence is CSARDPTTNTEAFF. The CDR3 bases are TGCAGTGCTAGAGATCCGACAACGAACACTGAAGCTTTCTTT.

This clonotype was counted a few times. The rearrangement links TRBV6-2 or TRBV6-3 to TRBJ1-4; D might be TRBD1 (5 bases). The CDR3 sequence is 16 residues long. Trimming shortened V by 0 bases and J by 7 bases, and 15 bases separated the two germline ends. Germline V gene data show CDR1 as MNHEY and CDR2 as SVGEGT. The CDR3 loop reads CASSYSRRDGSEKLFF. The CDR3 DNA follows: TGTGCCAGCAGTTACTCGAGACGGGACGGAAGTGAAAAACTGTTTTTT.

This chain joins TRBV12-3 or TRBV12-4 and TRBJ1-2, with a weak D call TRBD1 (6 bases). The V end was cut by 2 bases, the J end by 8 bases, with 15 bases between. The CDR3 is 14 amino acids. This CDR3 is CASSLTGQGKGYTF. The CDR3 DNA reads TGTGCCAGCAGTTTAACAGGGCAGGGGAAAGGCTACACCTTC.

The V and J genes are TRBV18 and TRBJ1-2; the D is unclear. Deletions cut 3 bases from V and 2 bases from J, with 10 bases between. Germline-derived CDR1 and CDR2 are KGHSH and LQKENI. The CDR3 is 14 amino acids. CDR3 nucleotide sequence: TGTGCCAGCTCACCGAAAGCGGGCAACTATGGCTACACCTTC. It translates to CASSPKAGNYGYTF.

The genes are TRBV7-2 and TRBJ2-4; D unresolved. Trimming pared 4 bases from V and 1 base from J, leaving 17 bases between. CDR1 and CDR2 (germline): SGHTA, FQGNSA. This CDR3 contains 17 residues. Written as DNA, the CDR3 is TGTGCCAGCAGCTCGCCCTCCTTTGGTGGGGCCAAAAACATTCAGTACTTC. Protein: CASSSPSFGGAKNIQYF.

This clonotype showed up just a few times. The chain couples TRBV20-1 to TRBJ2-5, with 9 bases aligning to TRBD1. The CDR3 extends over 15 amino acids. Per the germline V gene, CDR1 is DFQATT and CDR2 is SNEGSKA (reference sequence). The V segment lost 2 bases and the J segment 5 bases; nucleotides outside the gene matches: 9. In nucleotides, the CDR3 is TGCAGTGCTAGACCCGGACAGGGGTGGCAGGAGACCCAGTACTTC. Translation gives CSARPGQGWQETQYF.

At least ten counts were recorded for this clonotype. CDR3 DNA: TGTGCCAGCAGTTTTCTTGGGGACGGATCTTATAATCGCTATGGCTACACCTTC. Residues: CASSFLGDGSYNRYGYTF. V and J are TRBV28 and TRBJ1-2, with D maybe TRBD1 (5 bases). V dropped 3 bases and J dropped 4 bases, with 24 bases sitting between them. Germline V gene sequence: CDR1 MDHEN, CDR2 SYDVKM. The CDR3 length is 18 residues.

The chain is built from TRBV12-3 or TRBV12-4 and TRBJ1-2; TRBD1 agrees at 8 bases. Unmatched junction bases numbered 12, after V lost 4 bases and J lost 8 bases. The CDR3 is made up of 15 amino acids. The CDR3 here is CASSYSTGVIGGYTF. The CDR3 DNA is TGTGCCAGCAGTTACTCGACAGGGGTGATCGGCGGCTACACCTTC.

This clonotype was recorded at least ten times. V is TRBV7-2 and J is TRBJ1-3, with 12 bases aligning to TRBD1. Germline CDR1 SGHTA, CDR2 FQGNSA. The CDR3 contains 16 residues. V was clipped by 4 bases and J by 3 bases; unmatched bases: 4. CDR3 sequence (DNA): TGTGCCAGCAGCTGGGGACAGGGGGCTAATGGAAACACCATATATTTT. As protein: CASSWGQGANGNTIYF.

This sequence joins TRBV14 and TRBJ1-4; 7 bases are a match to TRBD1. The CDR3 is 13 amino acids. From germline, CDR1 is SGHDN and CDR2 FVKESK. The ends lost 6 bases at V and 7 bases at J; junction bases unmatched: 5. CDR3 coding DNA: TGTGCCAGCAGACCGACAGGGAGTGAAAAACTGTTTTTT. This translates into CASRPTGSEKLFF.

The V call is TRBV7-2, the J call TRBJ2-2; D is unresolved. Germline values: CDR1 SGHTA, CDR2 FQGNSA. V gave up 1 base and J gave up 8 bases, with 5 bases separating them. There are 12 residues in the CDR3. CDR3 DNA sequence: TGTACCAGCAGCTTAGGGGCTGGGGAGCTGTTTTTT. This sequence encodes CTSSLGAGELFF.

This clonotype occurred a few times. The chain recombines TRBV19 with TRBJ2-4; D not certain. The ends were cut back, 4 bases at V and 0 bases at J, with 10 bases in the middle. The germline gives CDR1 LNHDA, CDR2 SQIVND (reference sequence). This CDR3 has 15 residues. Here the CDR3 DNA reads TGTGCCAGTAGTACCGGACCGCTAGCCAAAAACATTCAGTACTTC. Translated: CASSTGPLAKNIQYF.

This clonotype was counted many times. CDR3 in DNA: TGTGCCAGCAGCTTAGCGCCAGGGCCTGGAAACACCATATATTTT. Amino acids: CASSLAPGPGNTIYF. The chain is built from TRBV7-2 and TRBJ1-3; possibly TRBD1 for D (5 bases). Trimming took off 0 bases at V and 2 bases at J, with 8 bases between the two ends. Germline CDR1 is SGHTA and CDR2 is FQGNSA. This CDR3 contains 15 residues.

The table lists this clonotype with a few counts. J is TRBJ1-2 and V is TRBV30, with 8 bases matching TRBD1. V lost 2 bases, J lost 8 bases, and 16 bases stayed unmatched. Germline V gives CDR1 GTSNPN, CDR2 SVGIG (reference sequence). The CDR3 is 16 residues long. CDR3 DNA: TGTGCCTGGAGTCGCACCGGGACAGGTTTGATTCCGGGCTACACCTTC. Its translation is CAWSRTGTGLIPGYTF.